Listed here are 17 T cell receptor beta chains from one sample, sequenced in a study of cytomegalovirus exposure and HLA in healthy donors. The PCR used 60 Vbeta and 13 Jbeta primers. Profiled with immunoSEQ multiplex PCR; TCRdb holds only in-frame clones, not every one. The sample comprises 75,000 to 100,000 clones, 64% of which are singletons, and approximately 3% rests with the top ten. The sequenced material came from PBMCs. The source is a man aged 55-75 years in good health and CMV-seronegative.

The J gene is TRBJ2-3, the V gene TRBV18, with a weak D call TRBD1 (5 bases). Trimming pared 2 bases from V and 3 bases from J, leaving 15 bases between. This CDR3 region has 16 residues. In germline, CDR1 is KGHSH, CDR2 LQKENI. The CDR3 nucleotides read TGTGCCAGCTCACCAATGCAGCCAGGGTCAACAGATACGCAGTATTTT. Protein product: CASSPMQPGSTDTQYF.

The V and J genes are TRBV7-9 and TRBJ1-2; 7 bases match TRBD1. In germline, CDR1 is SEHNR, CDR2 FQNEAQ (reference sequence). The CDR3 has 15 amino acids. The junction had 14 bases not matched to a gene; V was cut back by 5 bases and J by 8 bases. The CDR3 DNA reads TGTGCCAGCAGCCCTGGGACAGAAAAGAGCTACGGCTACACCTTC. As protein: CASSPGTEKSYGYTF.

V and J are TRBV28 and TRBJ1-1; 9 nucleotides agree with TRBD1. J gave up 11 bases and V 5 bases, and 12 bases lay outside the gene matches. Germline CDR1 MDHEN, CDR2 SYDVKM. This CDR3 contains 14 residues. The CDR3 sequence is CASSPGQGDWGAFF. The CDR3 DNA is TGTGCCAGCAGTCCGGGACAGGGTGATTGGGGCGCTTTCTTT.

This rearrangement joins TRBV27 to TRBJ1-3, with D perhaps TRBD1 (6 bases). Germline V gene lookup returns CDR1 MNHEY and CDR2 SMNVEV (reference sequence). V gave up 5 bases and J gave up 4 bases, with 15 bases separating them. CDR3 length: 15 amino acids. CDR3 protein: CASSLTGHAGNTIYF. In nucleotides, the CDR3 is TGTGCCAGCAGTCTTACGGGACACGCAGGAAACACCATATATTTT.

This chain connects TRBV5-1 to TRBJ2-2; 7 bases are shared with TRBD2. V dropped 4 bases and J dropped 2; count of bases not matched to a gene: 8. The CDR3 runs to 16 residues. Germline V gene data show CDR1 as SGHRS and CDR2 as YFSETQ. The CDR3 is CASSASSGSNTGELFF. The CDR3 nucleotides are TGCGCCAGCAGCGCCTCTAGCGGATCTAACACCGGGGAGCTGTTTTTT.

The chain has TRBV4-1 and TRBJ2-6, with 7 bases matching TRBD1. This CDR3 contains 17 residues. Germline-derived CDR1 and CDR2 are MGHRA and YSYEKL. V was clipped by 1 base and J by 5 bases; unmatched bases: 8. CDR3 DNA: TGCGCCAGCAGCCAAGGTGACACAGGGGTCAGGGCCAACGTCCTGACTTTC. Translated, it gives CASSQGDTGVRANVLTF.

The V gene is TRBV10-3, the J gene TRBJ2-1; 15 nucleotides match TRBD2. CDR3 size: 16 residues. Germline V gene lookup returns CDR1 ENHRY and CDR2 SYGVKD. V gave up 5 bases and J gave up 5 bases; unmatched junction bases: 4. The CDR3 nucleotides read TGTGCCATCAGTATAGGACTAGCGGGAGGGGACAATGAGCAGTTCTTC. Translation gives CAISIGLAGGDNEQFF.

This clone was detected a few times. The genes are TRBV9 and TRBJ2-1; TRBD2 matches 13 bases. Germline CDR1 SGDLS, CDR2 YYNGEE. The CDR3 covers 17 residues. Germline trimming cut 4 bases from V and 0 bases from J; bases unmatched to any gene: 4. The CDR3 is CASSPLAGGLSYNEQFF. The DNA of the CDR3 is TGTGCCAGCAGCCCACTAGCGGGGGGGCTCTCCTACAATGAGCAGTTCTTC.

A word on this clone: Other DNA sequences within the sample encode an identical CDR3. This rearrangement joins TRBV7-7 to TRBJ2-7, with D possibly being TRBD2 (6 bases). V gave up 5 bases and J gave up 6 bases, with 17 bases separating them. This CDR3 has 14 residues. Germline lookup yields CDR1 SSHAT and CDR2 FNYEAQ (reference sequence). The chain's CDR3 is CASSPLGGRGEQYF. The CDR3 DNA reads as TGTGCCAGCAGCCCCCTCGGGGGACGGGGCGAGCAGTACTTC.

This clone showed up just a few times. The rearrangement joins TRBV28 to TRBJ2-1, with 13 bases lining up with TRBD2. V gave up 3 bases and J gave up 8 bases; unmatched junction bases: 4. The CDR3 is made up of 15 amino acids. Germline loops: CDR1 MDHEN, CDR2 SYDVKM. The CDR3 region is CASSFTSGGAYEQFF. CDR3 bases: TGTGCCAGCAGTTTTACTAGCGGGGGGGCCTATGAGCAGTTCTTC.

The V call is TRBV27, the J call TRBJ2-1; 14 nucleotides match TRBD2. V shed 5 bases, J shed 2 bases, and the junction held 8 bases outside the gene matches. This CDR3 region has 18 residues. Germline V gene lookup returns CDR1 MNHEY and CDR2 SMNVEV (reference sequence). CDR3 nucleotides: TGTGCCAGCAGTCCGTGGACTAGCGGGAGGTCCCCCTACAATGAGCAGTTCTTC. It yields the protein CASSPWTSGRSPYNEQFF.

The J gene is TRBJ2-1, the V gene TRBV7-2; TRBD2 matches at 7 bases. Germline V gene sequence: CDR1 SGHTA, CDR2 FQGNSA. The V segment lost 1 base and the J segment 7 bases; nucleotides outside the gene matches: 4. The CDR3 totals 14 residues. CDR3 sequence reads: CASSLDPGGNEQFF. The CDR3 bases are TGTGCCAGCAGCTTAGACCCCGGGGGGAATGAGCAGTTCTTC.

The rearrangement links TRBV2 to TRBJ2-3; D is unclear. The CDR3 runs 15 residues. Trimming removed 0 bases at V and 2 bases at J, with 9 bases between. Looked up from germline, CDR1 is SNHLY and CDR2 is FYNNEI. In nucleotides, the CDR3 is TGTGCCAGCAGTGAAGCGCTTGCCTACACAGATACGCAGTATTTT. Its protein is CASSEALAYTDTQYF.

This clone came up a few times. This chain connects TRBV27 to TRBJ1-1; unclear D gene. CDR3 length: 15 residues. Germline V gene data show CDR1 as MNHEY and CDR2 as SMNVEV (reference sequence). Between the trimmed V and J ends, which lost 5 bases and 6 bases, there was a span of 19 bases. The CDR3 DNA reads TGTGCCAGCAGTCCTGGGTTCGGGGTTCCGGCTGAAGCTTTCTTT. Encoded protein: CASSPGFGVPAEAFF.

J is TRBJ2-6 and V is TRBV19; 7 bases are shared with TRBD1. The germline CDR1 and CDR2 sequences are LNHDA and SQIVND (reference sequence). CDR3 length: 16 amino acids. V shed 2 bases and J 3 bases; nucleotides not matched to a gene: 4. For the CDR3, the DNA is TGTGCCAGTAGTATAACGACAGGGTTTGGGGCCAACGTCCTGACTTTC. Protein: CASSITTGFGANVLTF.

V usage is TRBV7-2 and J usage is TRBJ1-2; 7 nucleotides match TRBD1. The germline gives CDR1 SGHTA, CDR2 FQGNSA. J gave up 9 bases and V 5 bases, and 6 bases lay outside the gene matches. The CDR3 spans 12 residues. The CDR3 DNA reads TGTGCCAGCAGCCCTAGACAGGGAAGCTACACCTTC. Protein product: CASSPRQGSYTF.

This chain connects TRBV11-3 to TRBJ2-2, with 13 bases aligning to TRBD2. The trim removed 5 bases at V and 5 bases at J, leaving 2 bases unmatched. The CDR3 spans 15 residues. CDR1 is SGHNT, CDR2 YENEEA, per germline. CDR3 loop: CASSETSGGTGELFF. DNA for the CDR3: TGTGCCAGCAGCGAGACTAGCGGGGGGACCGGGGAGCTGTTTTTT.